This TCR beta chain comes out of a study of blood T cell repertoires in COVID-19. Study in general: From the United States, Italy and Spain came samples of acute and convalescent COVID-19. The cDNA or gDNA used as material had been derived from T cells, B-cell-depleted T cells, or PBMCs.

Repertoires were generated with immunoSEQ multiplex PCR, while TCRdb's copy carries only in-frame clones and drops some. The data hold approximately 190,000 clones, with roughly four fifths observed a single time. Trimming stripped 2 bases from V and 4 bases from J, with 21 bases between. Per germline, CDR1 SGDLS and CDR2 YYNGEE. The CDR3 length is 17 residues. This chain links TRBV9 with TRBJ1-2, with a weak D call TRBD1 (5 bases). The receptor was derived from a woman in her thirties with acute or convalescent COVID-19. Sequencing was done on a sample of peripheral blood. The CDR3 nucleotides are TGTGCCAGCAGCGTCCTGGGGGGAGGGCAGGCGGGCTATGGCTACACCTTC. The encoded protein is CASSVLGGGQAGYGYTF.